Given below is one TCR beta chain in context. Its matching antigen is unknown. This entry comes from a study of T cells in Graves' hyperthyroidism and ophthalmopathy. Overall study: Peripheral blood draws took place at initial diagnosis, ahead of any treatment.

RNA transcripts were the template for amplifying TCR beta CDR3 regions. First-round RT-PCR of the TCR CDR3 relied on the HTBI primer set. TCRdb ran MiXCR on the multiplex PCR reads and lists one entry per CDR3 protein. The repertoire includes 500,000 to 750,000 distinct CDR3 sequences, 15% to 18% of them detected once, and less than 9.5% sits in the top ten. General observations from the study: Also found in blood were most expanded thyroid clonotypes above 0.001. The model's output predicted ophthalmopathy at a median of about 6.5 months prior to onset.

V was clipped by 3 bases and J by 8 bases; unmatched bases: 12. CDR1 is DFQATT and CDR2 is SNEGSKA in the germline V gene (reference sequence). The CDR3 has 17 amino acids. Clinical symptoms, serum thyroxine, TRAb, thyroid ultrasound and orbital computed tomography informed diagnoses. Source material: blood. This rearrangement joins TRBV20-1 to TRBJ2-4; 14 nucleotides match TRBD2. This TCR came from a woman aged 30 to 39 with Graves' hyperthyroidism. This CDR3 is CSASIIGTSGRGDIQYF. In DNA form, the CDR3 reads TGCAGTGCTAGTATCATAGGGACTAGCGGGAGAGGAGACATTCAGTACTTC.